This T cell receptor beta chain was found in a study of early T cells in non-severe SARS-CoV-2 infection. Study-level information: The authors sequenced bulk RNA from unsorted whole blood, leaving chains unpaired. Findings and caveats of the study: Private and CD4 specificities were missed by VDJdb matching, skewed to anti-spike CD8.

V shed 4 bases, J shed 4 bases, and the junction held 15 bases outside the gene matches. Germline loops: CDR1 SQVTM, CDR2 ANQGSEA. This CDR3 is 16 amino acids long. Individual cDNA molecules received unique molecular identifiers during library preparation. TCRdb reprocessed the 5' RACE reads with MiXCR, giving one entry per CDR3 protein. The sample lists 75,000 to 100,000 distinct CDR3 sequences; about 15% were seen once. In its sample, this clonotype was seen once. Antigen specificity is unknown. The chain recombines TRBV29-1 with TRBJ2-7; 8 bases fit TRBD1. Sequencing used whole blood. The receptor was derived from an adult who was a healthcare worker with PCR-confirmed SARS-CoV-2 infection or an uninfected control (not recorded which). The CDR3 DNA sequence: TGCAGCGTTGCTGGGCCCTCACAGGGGGTTGCGTACGAGCAGTACTTC. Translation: CSVAGPSQGVAYEQYF.